The T cell receptor beta chain described here comes from a study of T cell responses to AZD1222 COVID-19 vaccine. Only in-frame clones appear in the TCRdb table, and some are missing; sequencing was by immunoSEQ multiplex PCR. The data contain about 140,000 clones, more than 85% of them singletons. Sample: peripheral blood, taken on day 0 of MenACWY control vaccination. The receptor was derived from an adult in good health.

In nucleotides, the CDR3 is TGTGCCAGCACTAAGGACTCACGATCCGTTGAGCAGTTCTTC. This encodes CASTKDSRSVEQFF. The gene calls are TRBV9 and TRBJ2-1, with D possibly being TRBD2 (5 bases). Germline assignment: CDR1 SGDLS and CDR2 YYNGEE. V dropped 6 bases and J dropped 9 bases, with 19 bases sitting between them. The CDR3 runs 14 residues.